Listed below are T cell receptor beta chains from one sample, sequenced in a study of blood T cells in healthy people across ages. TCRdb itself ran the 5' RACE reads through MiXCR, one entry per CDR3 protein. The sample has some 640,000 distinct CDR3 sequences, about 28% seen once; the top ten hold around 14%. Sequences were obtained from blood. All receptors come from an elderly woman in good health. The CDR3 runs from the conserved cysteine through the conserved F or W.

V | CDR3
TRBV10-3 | CAIMLTSTDTQYF
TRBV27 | CASETRTGGRAEAFF
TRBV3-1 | CASSQGGTGGNIQFF
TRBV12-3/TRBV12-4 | CASSAGTPPTDTQYF
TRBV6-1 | CASITGTGATDTQYF
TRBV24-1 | CATSDAGTSGGYEQFF
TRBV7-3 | CARPGLAGGWSYNEQFF
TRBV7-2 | CASSFGGGANDEQYF
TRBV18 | CASSSGGRREGSEQYF
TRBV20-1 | CSGNGKGLETQYF
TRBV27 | CASSQIRTGLTNQPQHF
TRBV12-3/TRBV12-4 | CASSASRERGDVQYF
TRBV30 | CAWNRDRGFAEQYF
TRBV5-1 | CASSWGTSGYEQYF
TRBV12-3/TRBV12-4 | CASSATPRGYEQYF
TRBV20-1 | CGARDSTRTGSNQPQHF
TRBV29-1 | CSVPARAEQYF
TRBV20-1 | CSARVTGDVPLHF
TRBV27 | CASSLVPGATHEQYF
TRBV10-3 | CAISESGTFGYGYTF
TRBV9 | CASSVGRGNIQYF
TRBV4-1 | CASSPSKRGGSTDTQYF
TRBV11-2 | CASSLGRSTGELFF
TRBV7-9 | CASSPGTVITDTQYF
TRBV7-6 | CASSLGSGGTGETQYF
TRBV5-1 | CASSPGSNLGNQPQHF
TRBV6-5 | CASTKAGGLYEQYF
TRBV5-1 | CASSLGAGSSGELFF
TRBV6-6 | CASSYRDRGLGNYGYTF
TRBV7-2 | CASMTSGGNSGQFF
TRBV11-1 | CASSSGHLGDTEAFF
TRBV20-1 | CSATRGGGTDTQYF
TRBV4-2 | CASSQGGQEVGETQYF
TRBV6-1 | CASVQMAGGTKDTQYF
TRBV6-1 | CASPERSQGEPNTGELFF
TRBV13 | CASTSGLGYNYGYTF
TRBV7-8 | CASSLEWMDREAFF
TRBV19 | CASSTGAGLSYNEQFF
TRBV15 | CATNRETQGAGNTIYF
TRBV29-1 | CSVLRTDTQYF
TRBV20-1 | CSASSPGGGKNIQYF
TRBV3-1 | CASGQGPYSNQPQHF
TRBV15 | CATSRGTLGNEQFF
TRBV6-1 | CASSEAGGGNQPQHF
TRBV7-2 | CASRPARSGANVLTF
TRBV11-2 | CASSLIGISGANERFF